The 16 T cell receptor beta chains below come from one sample, sequenced in a study of T cell responses to AZD1222 COVID-19 vaccine. Sequencing used immunoSEQ multiplex PCR; TCRdb keeps in-frame clones, though not all of them. Of tens of thousands of clones detected, approximately 92% appear once; the ten largest clones hold 7.5% to 10%. Sequencing was performed on peripheral blood, taken 28 days after the second AZD1222 dose. Source of these receptors: an adult who received the AZD1222 COVID-19 vaccine.

The chain recombines TRBV29-1 with TRBJ1-5; weak D call: TRBD1 (6 bases). This CDR3 contains 13 residues. The V end lost 4 bases, the J end lost 2 bases, and 9 bases lay between the germline ends. Germline CDR1 SQVTM, CDR2 ANQGSEA. This chain's CDR3 is CSVGRGGNQPQHF. The CDR3 nucleotides are TGCAGCGTTGGCAGGGGCGGCAATCAGCCCCAGCATTTT. Together with reference TRBV29-1 and TRBJ1-5, the CDR3 gives the full variable domain: SAVISQKPSRDICQRGTSLTIQCQVDSQVTMMFWYRQQPGQSLTLIATANQGSEATYESGFVIDKFPISRPNLTFSTLTVSNMSPEDSSIYLCSVGRGGNQPQHFGDGTRLSIL.

The chain recombines TRBV11-2 with TRBJ2-2; 8 nucleotides align to TRBD2. J lost 4 bases, V lost 5 bases, and 12 bases had no gene match. This CDR3 is 17 amino acids long. Germline CDR1 SGHAT, CDR2 FQNNGV. DNA of the CDR3: TGTGCCAGCAGCCGCAGCGGAGCCGGGACTAGCACCGGGGAGCTGTTTTTT. This encodes CASSRSGAGTSTGELFF.

The chain couples TRBV5-1 to TRBJ2-2; tentatively, D is TRBD1 (6 bases). Trimming took 4 bases from V and 1 from J, leaving 11 bases between them. This CDR3 spans 15 amino acids. Per germline, CDR1 SGHRS and CDR2 YFSETQ. The CDR3 region has the DNA TGCGCCAGCAGCCCCGTCAGGGGGAACACCGGGGAGCTGTTTTTT. Translating it yields CASSPVRGNTGELFF.

This chain connects TRBV6-6 to TRBJ1-3, with D perhaps TRBD1 (5 bases). This CDR3 contains 15 residues. The V and J ends lost 3 bases and 2 bases respectively, with 11 bases between them. CDR1 is MNHNY and CDR2 is SVGAGI in the germline V gene (reference sequence). Written as DNA, the CDR3 is TGTGCCAGCAGTTATTCTGAGGGGCCTGGAAACACCATATATTTT. Protein product: CASSYSEGPGNTIYF.

This chain links TRBV3-1 (or the pseudogene TRBV3-2) with TRBJ2-1, with 10 bases lining up with TRBD2. J lost 4 bases, V lost 4 bases, and 4 bases had no gene match. Per germline, CDR1 LGHDT and CDR2 YNNKEL (reference sequence). The CDR3 has 15 residues. CDR3 sequence reads: CASSLRTSGYNEQFF. DNA of the CDR3: TGTGCCAGCAGCCTCCGGACTAGCGGTTACAATGAGCAGTTCTTC.

This chain links TRBV30 with TRBJ1-1; maybe TRBD1 (5 bases). V gave up 5 bases and J gave up 1 base, with 11 bases separating them. CDR3 size: 13 residues. Germline CDR1 and CDR2: GTSNPN and SVGIG (reference sequence). DNA for the CDR3: TGTGCCTGGGGGCTTGGGGGGAACACTGAAGCTTTCTTT. Its translation is CAWGLGGNTEAFF.

The chain employs TRBV18 and TRBJ1-4; D may be TRBD1 (6 bases). CDR1 is KGHSH and CDR2 is LQKENI in the germline V gene. V lost 0 bases to trimming and J lost 10 bases, with 12 bases between them. The length of the CDR3 is 14 residues. The CDR3 DNA follows: TGTGCCAGCTCACCACCCCCGGGGGCGGTAAAACTGTTTTTT. It yields the protein CASSPPPGAVKLFF.

The chain links TRBV5-6 to TRBJ2-7, with a possible D match to TRBD2 (6 bases). Germline CDR1 reads SGHDT; CDR2 reads YYEEEE. Between the trimmed V and J ends, which lost 0 bases and 5 bases, there was a span of 6 bases. The CDR3 is 12 residues long. DNA of the CDR3: TGTGCCAGCAGCTTGGGGGAGGACGAGCAGTACTTC. Its translation is CASSLGEDEQYF.

This clone was counted a single time. The V gene is TRBV20-1, the J gene TRBJ1-6; no firm D call. The CDR3 is 11 residues long. The ends were cut back, 4 bases at V and 10 bases at J, with 8 bases in the middle. The germline V gene has CDR1 DFQATT and CDR2 SNEGSKA (reference sequence). The chain's CDR3 is CSAIWNSPLHF. The CDR3 DNA is TGCAGTGCTATCTGGAACTCACCCCTCCACTTT.

This rearrangement joins TRBV6-2 or TRBV6-3 to TRBJ1-6; TRBD1 is a possible D gene (5 bases). The CDR3 is made up of 20 amino acids. The V end lost 0 bases, the J end lost 0 bases, and 18 bases lay between the germline ends. Germline CDR1 is MNHEY and CDR2 is SVGEGT. As DNA, the CDR3 is TGTGCCAGCAGTTACTCGAGAGATCGGGGCCTGAGCTCCTATAATTCACCCCTCCACTTT. Protein product: CASSYSRDRGLSSYNSPLHF.

This sequence joins TRBV19 and TRBJ1-3; TRBD1 agrees at 12 bases. With 5 bases clipped from V and 1 base from J, the junction kept 15 bases outside the gene matches. The length of the CDR3 is 20 residues. Germline CDR1 LNHDA, CDR2 SQIVND (reference sequence). CDR3: CASSLPRGTGGRQSGNTIYF. The CDR3 nucleotides read TGTGCCAGTAGTCTCCCCCGCGGGACAGGGGGCCGACAGTCTGGAAACACCATATATTTT.

This clone was counted once. This sequence joins TRBV9 and TRBJ2-3, with TRBD1 identical over 7 bases. There are 13 residues in the CDR3. The junction had 5 bases not matched to a gene; V was cut back by 2 bases and J by 8 bases. The germline V gene encodes CDR1 SGDLS and CDR2 YYNGEE. As DNA, the CDR3 is TGTGCCAGCAGCGTGCTACAGGGGCGTACGCAGTATTTT. Protein product: CASSVLQGRTQYF. Full variable domain (rest looked up from reference TRBV9 and TRBJ2-3): DSGVTQTPKHLITATGQRVTLRCSPRSGDLSVYWYQQSLDQGLQFLIQYYNGEERAKGNILERFSAQQFPDLHSELNLSSLELGDSALYFCASSVLQGRTQYFGPGTRLTVL.

The chain combines TRBV7-2 with TRBJ1-5; a possible D gene is TRBD1 (5 bases). V lost 5 bases to trimming and J lost 4 bases, with 15 bases between them. The CDR3 has 15 residues. The germline CDR1 and CDR2 sequences are SGHTA and FQGNSA. The CDR3 loop is CASSLTGLRNQPQHF. In DNA, the CDR3 is TGTGCCAGCAGCCTGACGGGACTCAGGAATCAGCCCCAGCATTTT.

The V and J genes are TRBV11-2 and TRBJ2-7, with D perhaps TRBD1 (5 bases). Germline CDR1 SGHAT, CDR2 FQNNGV. The ends were cut back, 5 bases at V and 5 bases at J, with 19 bases in the middle. CDR3 length equals 15 residues. CDR3 amino acids: CASSPPGASRDEQYV. The CDR3 DNA reads TGTGCCAGCAGCCCCCCTGGGGCTTCCCGCGACGAGCAGTACGTC.

This clone showed up just once. Here the CDR3 DNA reads TGTGCCAGCAGCTTGATGCTAGGACAGCCGGGGGCTACGGGTGGCTACACCTTC. This encodes CASSLMLGQPGATGGYTF. The V call is TRBV5-5, the J call TRBJ1-2; possible D gene TRBD1, 6 bases. CDR1 SGHKS and CDR2 YYEKEE come from the germline V gene (reference sequence). The CDR3 has 18 residues. Deletions cut 1 base from V and 7 bases from J, with 26 bases between.

This clone was counted only a few times. The chain combines TRBV29-1 with TRBJ2-2; possibly TRBD2 for D (6 bases). Germline CDR1 is SQVTM and CDR2 is ANQGSEA. This CDR3 region has 12 residues. With 7 bases removed from V and 4 bases from J, the gap between germline ends came to 10 bases. This CDR3 reads CSADGGTGELFF. The CDR3 nucleotides are TGCAGCGCGGACGGGGGCACCGGGGAGCTGTTTTTT.